One and the same sample provided the 11 T cell receptor beta chains below, sequenced in a study of CD8+ T cells in alopecia areata. It was cDNA, reverse transcribed from extracted RNA, that served as the sequencing template. Produced via immunoSEQ multiplex PCR; TCRdb's table is partial and in-frame only. The table lists about 82,000 clones, 51% of them singletons. The specimen sequenced was NKG2D-high CD8+ T cells sorted from blood. Receptors originate from a human donor with alopecia areata.

V is TRBV6-5 and J is TRBJ2-3, with D perhaps TRBD2 (5 bases). The CDR3 length is 15 residues. V shed 6 bases and J shed 1 base, with 14 bases lying between them. CDR1 MNHEY and CDR2 SVGAGI come from the germline V gene. The CDR3 protein is CASRPGSAGTDTQYF. CDR3 coding DNA: TGTGCCAGCAGACCTGGGAGCGCGGGCACAGATACGCAGTATTTT.

The rearrangement links TRBV16 to TRBJ2-5, with D possibly matching TRBD2 (6 bases). CDR3 size: 14 residues. With 0 bases removed from V and 2 bases from J, the gap between germline ends came to 7 bases. Germline V CDR1 and CDR2: KGHSY, FQNENV. CDR3 sequence reads: CASSQSEGQETQYF. The CDR3 coding sequence is TGTGCCAGCAGCCAATCGGAGGGGCAAGAGACCCAGTACTTC.

The rearrangement links TRBV7-9 to TRBJ2-5; D gene uncertain. The CDR3 totals 12 residues. Germline CDR1 reads SEHNR; CDR2 reads FQNEAQ (reference sequence). Trimming shortened V by 6 bases and J by 7 bases, and 12 bases separated the two germline ends. CDR3 DNA: TGTGCCAGCAGGTACGAGTCCGGGACCCAGTACTTC. Translated, it gives CASRYESGTQYF.

V gene TRBV30 combines with J gene TRBJ1-1; D unclear. V was clipped by 8 bases and J by 1 base, with 11 bases between them. This CDR3 is built from 12 residues. Germline V CDR1 and CDR2: GTSNPN, SVGIG (reference sequence). The DNA for the CDR3 is TGTGCCGGAGCGGAAGGGAACACTGAAGCTTTCTTT. Translation gives CAGAEGNTEAFF.

Only a few counts were recorded for this clone. The genes are TRBV11-2 and TRBJ2-2; 7 nucleotides line up with TRBD1. This CDR3 region has 14 residues. Germline assignment: CDR1 SGHAT and CDR2 FQNNGV. V trimming: 10 bases; J trimming: 1 base; junction bases outside the gene matches: 6. The CDR3: CAIPGTENTGELFF. CDR3 nucleotide sequence: TGTGCCATCCCAGGGACAGAGAACACCGGGGAGCTGTTTTTT.

The chain has TRBV2 and TRBJ2-7; no definite D call. V lost 4 bases to trimming and J lost 6 bases, with 13 bases between them. The length of the CDR3 is 13 residues. Germline V lookup: CDR1 SNHLY, CDR2 FYNNEI. The CDR3 DNA reads TGTGCCAGCAGTGGTGGCACCTCTTCCGAGCAGTACTTC. Its protein product is CASSGGTSSEQYF.

The chain joins TRBV6-5 to TRBJ2-7; D ambiguous. Trimming removed 6 bases from V and 2 bases from J, with 2 bases in between. From germline, CDR1 is MNHEY and CDR2 SVGAGI. This CDR3 is built from 10 residues. This CDR3 reads CASRAYEQYF. In nucleotides, the CDR3 is TGTGCCAGCAGAGCCTACGAGCAGTACTTC.

The rearrangement joins TRBV2 to TRBJ1-2, with D possibly TRBD1 on 5 matching bases. CDR1 is SNHLY and CDR2 is FYNNEI in the germline V gene. The CDR3 totals 13 residues. V lost 8 bases and J lost 3, with 13 bases in between. The CDR3 region is CASFRGRDYGYTF. The CDR3 nucleotides are TGTGCCAGCTTTAGGGGCAGGGACTATGGCTACACCTTC. Variable domain in full (rest from reference TRBV2 and TRBJ1-2): EPEVTQTPSHQVTQMGQEVILRCVPISNHLYFYWYRQILGQKVEFLVSFYNNEISEKSEIFDDQFSVERPDGSNFTLKIRSTKLEDSAMYFCASFRGRDYGYTFGSGTRLTVV.

This clone occurred a few times. The chain couples TRBV13 to TRBJ1-1; tentative D call: TRBD1 (5 bases). Germline V gene sequence: CDR1 PRHDT, CDR2 FYEKMQ (reference sequence). The CDR3 is 15 residues long. V was clipped by 0 bases and J by 3 bases, with 11 bases between them. The DNA of the CDR3 is TGTGCCAGCAGCTTAGGGCAGGGCGGGGACACTGAAGCTTTCTTT. Its translation: CASSLGQGGDTEAFF.

CDR3 in amino acids: CASSLKAHWAQETQYF. CDR3 bases: TGTGCCAGCAGTTTAAAGGCGCACTGGGCCCAAGAGACCCAGTACTTC. The chain joins TRBV27 to TRBJ2-5; no reliable D call. The V gene lost 2 bases and the J gene lost 1 base, with 14 bases spanning the gap. The CDR3 is 16 amino acids. The germline CDR1 and CDR2 sequences are MNHEY and SMNVEV (reference sequence).

This clone appeared a single time. This rearrangement joins TRBV5-6 to TRBJ2-2, with D unclear. From germline, CDR1 is SGHDT and CDR2 YYEEEE. CDR3 length: 14 residues. Trimming took off 3 bases at V and 1 base at J, with 7 bases between the two ends. DNA of the CDR3: TGTGCCAGCAGCTGGTGGGAGAACACCGGGGAGCTGTTTTTT. Translation gives CASSWWENTGELFF.